Listed below are T cell receptor beta chains from one sample, sequenced in a study of T cell responses to AZD1222 COVID-19 vaccine. TCRdb keeps only in-frame clones here, not all; method: immunoSEQ multiplex PCR. This sample has more than 85,000 clones, with 85% to 95% found just once. Sequencing was performed on peripheral blood, taken 28 days after the second AZD1222 dose. Receptors originate from an adult who received the AZD1222 COVID-19 vaccine. The CDR3 runs from the conserved cysteine through the conserved F or W. The D gene is left open where the match is weak.

NA | TRBV11-2 | CASSLLSGYTF
NA | TRBV5-6 | CASSFTKGVSNQPQHF
TRBD2 | TRBV10-3 | CAIRARLAGGEETQYF
NA | TRBV7-8 | CASTNGLGVRGPQHF
TRBD1 | TRBV18 | CASSPFGTAGGKAQHF
NA | TRBV9 | CASSVSNRASGAGNEKLFF
TRBD1 | TRBV3-1/TRBV3-2 | CASSRTAGKTGHTGELFF
NA | TRBV7-9 | CASSSLSEGINYGYTF
NA | TRBV7-2 | CASSLVPTEMNTEAFF
TRBD2 | TRBV6-1 | CASSAMGLAGGYNEQFF
NA | TRBV11-2 | CASSTDSPGYTF
NA | TRBV3-1/TRBV3-2 | CASSHRDRRSPLHF
NA | TRBV3-1/TRBV3-2 | CASSGGGDQPQHF
NA | TRBV7-6 | CASSTRGMRDGYTF
NA | TRBV29-1 | CSVAGSSYEQYF
NA | TRBV5-5 | CASSFLDTSGGYTF
NA | TRBV10-2 | CASSEGVSGGYEQYF
NA | TRBV5-1 | CASSSRGTEAFF
TRBD1 | TRBV5-1 | CASSLGPQGVSTYGYTF
NA | TRBV5-1 | CASSLAYRARKDTEAFF